The next 10 T cell receptor beta chains were all read from a single sample in a study of blood T cell repertoires in COVID-19 (dated by TCRdb to the early 2020s). Preparation of the library involved the immunoSEQ multiplex PCR assay. Held by TCRdb, this immuneACCESS table contains in-frame sequences only and omits some clones. Under half of the omission traces to an unresolved V gene where checked; the cause of the rest is unknown. The sample table holds 200,000 to 250,000 clones, of which roughly 85% were seen once. Clones ranked in the top ten supply 3.4% of the sample. The sample was peripheral blood. The receptors stem from a woman aged 18-35 years with acute or convalescent COVID-19.

CDR3 bases: TGCGCCAGCAGCTTCGACTCCACAACTAATGAAAAACTGTTTTTT. Its protein product is CASSFDSTTNEKLFF. J is TRBJ1-4 and V is TRBV5-1; no firm D call. The germline V and J ends were trimmed by 2 bases and 0 bases, with 8 bases remaining between them. This CDR3 spans 15 amino acids. Looked up from germline, CDR1 is SGHRS and CDR2 is YFSETQ.

In this sample, this clone turned up a few times. The chain uses TRBV3-1 (or the pseudogene TRBV3-2) and TRBJ2-7; D gene ambiguous. Trimming pared 5 bases from V and 1 base from J, leaving 6 bases between. The CDR3 has 12 residues. Germline V gene data show CDR1 as LGHDT and CDR2 as YNNKEL (reference sequence). The CDR3 reads CASSSYSYEQYF. CDR3 sequence (DNA): TGTGCCAGCAGCTCCTATTCCTACGAGCAGTACTTC.

The chain combines TRBV28 with TRBJ1-4, with D tentatively TRBD1 (5 bases). The V gene's germline CDR1 is MDHEN and CDR2 SYDVKM. The CDR3 sequence is 15 residues long. Deletions cut 5 bases from V and 0 bases from J, with 10 bases between. CDR3 bases: TGTGCCAGCAGTGGGGGGGATGCAACTAATGAAAAACTGTTTTTT. It encodes CASSGGDATNEKLFF.

The V gene is TRBV11-3, the J gene TRBJ1-5; 7 bases map to TRBD1. V trimming: 5 bases; J trimming: 0 bases; junction bases outside the gene matches: 19. Per the germline V gene, CDR1 is SGHNT and CDR2 is YENEEA. The CDR3 runs 20 residues. In DNA form, the CDR3 reads TGTGCCAGCAGCGAAAGGACCGCGACAGGGCGCTTTTATAGCAATCAGCCCCAGCATTTT. It specifies CASSERTATGRFYSNQPQHF. Using reference TRBV11-3 and TRBJ1-5 for the parts outside the CDR3, the full variable domain is EAGVVQSPRYKIIEKKQPVAFWCNPISGHNTLYWYLQNLGQGPELLIRYENEEAVDDSQLPKDRFSAERLKGVDSTLKIQPAELGDSAVYLCASSERTATGRFYSNQPQHFGDGTRLSIL.

The V and J genes are TRBV10-3 and TRBJ2-7; D ambiguous. V dropped 4 bases and J dropped 3 bases, with 4 bases sitting between them. The CDR3 has 11 amino acids. Germline V gene lookup returns CDR1 ENHRY and CDR2 SYGVKD. The CDR3 spells CAISVNYEQYF. DNA for the CDR3: TGTGCCATCAGTGTCAACTACGAGCAGTACTTC.

V usage is TRBV12-3 or TRBV12-4 and J usage is TRBJ2-2, with D hard to call. There are 11 residues in the CDR3. V was clipped by 7 bases and J by 5 bases, with 5 bases between them. CDR3 nucleotide sequence: TGTGCCAGCACGTTAACCGGGGAGCTGTTTTTT. Translated: CASTLTGELFF.

In DNA, the CDR3 is TGTGCCAGCAGCAAAGGGAGGGATCGAAACACCATATATTTT. Translating it yields CASSKGRDRNTIYF. This chain links TRBV7-9 with TRBJ1-3; D ambiguous. Trimming removed 5 bases from V and 5 bases from J, with 13 bases in between. This CDR3 has 14 residues. In germline, CDR1 is SEHNR, CDR2 FQNEAQ (reference sequence).

The chain links TRBV4-3 to TRBJ2-7; TRBD1 matches 11 bases. The CDR3 is 16 residues long. J was trimmed by 3 bases and V by 4 bases; bases with no gene match: 8. The germline V gene encodes CDR1 LGHNA and CDR2 YSLEER. The CDR3 spells CASSPRDRGFVYEQYF. CDR3 sequence (DNA): TGCGCCAGCAGCCCGCGGGACAGGGGGTTTGTCTACGAGCAGTACTTC.

Notes on this clone: In the same sample, other DNA sequences code for this CDR3. This chain connects TRBV6-5 to TRBJ1-1; 7 nucleotides align to TRBD1. The V segment lost 0 bases and the J segment 2 bases; nucleotides outside the gene matches: 3. This CDR3 comprises 15 residues. CDR1 is MNHEY, CDR2 SVGAGI, per germline. The CDR3 nucleotides are TGTGCCAGCAGTTACTCAGGGACAGTCAACACTGAAGCTTTCTTT. Its protein product is CASSYSGTVNTEAFF.

Of note for this clone: The sample carries other DNA sequences with the same CDR3. The chain joins TRBV24-1 to TRBJ1-2; 9 bases line up with TRBD1. V lost 5 bases and J lost 5; bases outside the gene matches: 8. The CDR3 contains 15 residues. Germline V gives CDR1 KGHDR, CDR2 SFDVKD. The CDR3 region is CATSGPDRGTYGYTF. CDR3 sequence (DNA): TGTGCCACCAGTGGACCGGACAGGGGAACGTATGGCTACACCTTC.